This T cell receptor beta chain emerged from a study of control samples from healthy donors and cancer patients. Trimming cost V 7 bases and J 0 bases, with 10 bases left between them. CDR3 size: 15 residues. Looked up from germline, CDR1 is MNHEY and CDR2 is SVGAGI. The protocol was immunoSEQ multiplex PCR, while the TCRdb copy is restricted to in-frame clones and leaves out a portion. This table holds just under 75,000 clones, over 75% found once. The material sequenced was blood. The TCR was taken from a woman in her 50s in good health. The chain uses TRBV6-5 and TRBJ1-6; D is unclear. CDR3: CASNPQSSYNSPLHF. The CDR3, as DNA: TGTGCCAGCAACCCACAGAGCTCCTATAATTCACCCCTCCACTTT.